A selection of T cell receptor beta chains follows, all from one sample in a study of Graves' ophthalmopathy and Graves' hyperthyroidism. TCRdb itself ran the multiplex PCR reads through MiXCR, one entry per CDR3 protein. The sample records about 620,000 distinct CDR3 sequences, approximately 22% being singletons. Source material: peripheral blood. All receptors derive from a woman aged 18-29 years with stable Graves' hyperthyroidism. Some clones in this sample may be carry-over from other donors' samples. CDR3s include the opening cysteine and the closing phenylalanine or tryptophan. The order of the fields is D gene, clone size, J gene, V gene, CDR3 protein, CDR3 DNA. The D gene is left open where the match is weak. Expanded clones get a size class; other rows say once, few or many, or leave the size out.

TRBD1	few	TRBJ1-2	TRBV24-1	CATSGTDYGYTF	TGTGCCACCAGCGGGACAGACTATGGCTACACCTTC
TRBD1	few	TRBJ2-7	TRBV19	CASSPPGQGNF	TGTGCCAGTAGTCCCCCGGGACAGGGGAACTTC
-	many	TRBJ2-7	TRBV19	CASQGSLSYEQYF	TGTGCCAGCCAGGGTTCCCTCTCCTACGAGCAGTACTTC
-	-	TRBJ2-4	TRBV2	CASSEEDRAVQYF	TGTGCCAGCAGTGAGGAGGACCGCGCTGTTCAGTACTTC
-	many	TRBJ2-7	TRBV28	CASSLLSDSYEQYF	TGTGCCAGCAGTTTGCTTTCCGACAGCTACGAGCAGTACTTC
TRBD1	many	TRBJ1-5	TRBV6-1	CASSPAGITGGYQPQHF	TGTGCCAGCAGTCCCGCGGGGATCACAGGGGGGTATCAGCCCCAGCATTTT
-	many	TRBJ2-5	TRBV11-2	CASSLDGGGPIQETQYF	TGTGCCAGCAGCTTAGATGGCGGCGGTCCTATCCAAGAGACCCAGTACTTC
TRBD1	many	TRBJ1-5	TRBV6-5	CASSRPSKAGGNQPQHF	TGTGCCAGCAGTCGGCCCAGTAAGGCAGGGGGGAATCAGCCCCAGCATTTT
TRBD1	many	TRBJ2-7	TRBV6-5	CASYRGDEQYF	TGTGCCAGTTACAGGGGGGACGAGCAGTACTTC
-	-	TRBJ2-7	TRBV2	CASVWGAPYEQYF	TGTGCCAGCGTTTGGGGGGCCCCTTACGAGCAGTACTTC
-	many	TRBJ1-3	TRBV9	CASSTQGSVGNTIYF	TGTGCCAGCAGCACACAGGGTTCGGTGGGAAACACCATATATTTT
-	-	TRBJ2-7	TRBV30	CACQKMARGASYEQYF	TGTGCCTGCCAGAAGATGGCCAGGGGAGCGTCCTACGAGCAGTACTTC
-	few	TRBJ2-6	TRBV24-1	CATQDSAKANVLTF	TGTGCCACCCAAGACAGTGCGAAGGCCAACGTCCTGACTTTC
-	-	TRBJ1-6	TRBV6-5	CASSLERDRKNSPLHF	-
TRBD1	many	TRBJ2-7	TRBV10-3	CAISEKVGTGGRLVQYEQYF	TGTGCCATCAGTGAGAAGGTGGGGACAGGGGGGCGTTTGGTTCAGTACGAGCAGTACTTC
-	many	TRBJ1-4	TRBV12-3/TRBV12-4	CASSFKGNEKLFF	TGTGCCAGCAGTTTTAAGGGGAATGAAAAACTGTTTTTT
TRBD1	many	TRBJ1-3	TRBV30	CAWRNRGGGNTIYF	TGTGCCTGGAGGAACAGGGGTGGTGGAAACACCATATATTTT
TRBD2	many	TRBJ2-5	TRBV6-5	CASSLRGDRGLHYF	TGTGCCAGCAGTCTTCGGGGGGATCGGGGCCTCCATTACTTC
-	few	TRBJ2-6	TRBV28	CASSRPLAGANVLTF	TGTGCCAGCAGCCGACCTCTAGCTGGGGCCAACGTCCTGACTTTC
-	many	TRBJ2-7	TRBV7-9	CASSLPQGTTEQYF	TGTGCCAGCAGCTTACCTCAGGGGACGACCGAGCAGTACTTC
-	few	TRBJ1-2	TRBV2	CASGATRGAGVRYGYTF	TGTGCCAGCGGCGCCACTCGAGGGGCAGGAGTACGCTATGGCTACACCTTC
TRBD1	-	TRBJ1-5	TRBV5-1	CASSLGTGGEPQHF	TGCGCCAGCAGCTTGGGTACAGGGGGAGAACCCCAGCATTTT
-	-	TRBJ1-2	TRBV12-3/TRBV12-4	CASSFGARRGYGYTF	TGTGCCAGCAGTTTTGGGGCCAGGCGTGGCTATGGCTACACCTTC
-	many	TRBJ1-1	TRBV6-5	CASLVSLENTEAFF	TGTGCCAGCTTAGTCAGCCTAGAGAACACTGAAGCTTTCTTT
-	many	TRBJ1-6	TRBV30	CAWSVEGTYNSPLHF	TGTGCCTGGAGTGTAGAGGGCACCTATAATTCACCCCTCCACTTT
-	many	TRBJ2-6	TRBV2	CASSDRSGANVLTF	TGTGCCAGCAGTGACCGCTCTGGGGCCAACGTCCTGACTTTC
TRBD1	many	TRBJ1-2	TRBV29-1	CSVARDSYYGYTF	TGCAGCGTTGCGAGGGACAGCTACTATGGCTACACCTTC
TRBD1	many	TRBJ2-7	TRBV12-3/TRBV12-4	CATGDRGPYEQYF	TGTGCCACCGGGGACAGGGGGCCATACGAGCAGTACTTC
-	-	TRBJ2-7	TRBV2	CASSEARGTLDQYF	TGTGCCAGCAGTGAAGCGCGAGGCACACTCGATCAGTACTTC
-	-	TRBJ2-5	TRBV20-1	CSARDSLRADQETQYF	TGCAGTGCTAGAGATAGTTTGCGGGCAGACCAAGAGACCCAGTACTTC
-	-	TRBJ1-2	TRBV11-3	CASSLGGLSGYTF	TGTGCCAGCAGCTTAGGAGGGCTCTCTGGCTACACCTTC
-	-	TRBJ1-6	TRBV6-5	CASSYSYGGESPLHF	TGTGCCAGCAGTTACTCATACGGGGGAGAGTCACCCCTCCACTTT
-	many	TRBJ2-7	TRBV28	CASSEPGRGSYEQYF	TGTGCCAGCAGCGAACCGGGCCGGGGCTCCTACGAGCAGTACTTC
-	few	TRBJ1-2	TRBV6-1	CASRARGANYGYTF	TGTGCCAGCCGTGCACGGGGAGCTAACTATGGCTACACCTTC
TRBD1	many	TRBJ2-7	TRBV6-1	CASNPRDRGLEQYF	TGTGCCAGCAATCCTCGGGACAGGGGTTTAGAGCAGTACTTC
-	many	TRBJ2-3	TRBV11-2	CASSLGFGDVVTDTQYF	TGTGCCAGCAGCTTAGGGTTTGGGGATGTTGTAACAGATACGCAGTATTTT
-	few	TRBJ2-7	TRBV7-3	CASSPLPGAPYEQYF	TGTGCCAGCAGCCCGCTCCCGGGGGCCCCCTACGAGCAGTACTTC
TRBD1	many	TRBJ1-2	TRBV2	CASETGDGANYGYTF	TGTGCCAGCGAGACAGGGGATGGCGCTAACTATGGCTACACCTTC
-	few	TRBJ1-3	TRBV27	CASSSLDSGNTIYF	TGTGCCAGCAGTTCCCTCGACTCTGGAAACACCATATATTTT
TRBD1	few	TRBJ1-5	TRBV12-5	CASGDRGGSNQPQHF	TGTGCTAGTGGTGACAGGGGCGGTAGCAATCAGCCCCAGCATTTT
TRBD1	many	TRBJ1-2	TRBV12-3/TRBV12-4	CASSSHRGLGYGYTF	TGTGCCAGCAGTTCTCACAGGGGGCTAGGCTATGGCTACACCTTC
TRBD1	many	TRBJ2-7	TRBV13	CASSPTGQGAYEQYF	TGTGCCAGCAGCCCAACTGGACAGGGGGCCTACGAGCAGTACTTC
-	few	TRBJ2-7	TRBV6-5	CASSSDLGHEQYF	TGTGCCAGCAGTTCCGATTTAGGCCACGAGCAGTACTTC
TRBD2	many	TRBJ2-5	TRBV10-3	CAISSLAGQETQYF	TGTGCCATCAGTTCCCTAGCGGGGCAAGAGACCCAGTACTTC
-	-	TRBJ2-7	TRBV2	CASAVPYEQYF	TGTGCCTCGGCTGTGCCCTACGAGCAGTACTTC